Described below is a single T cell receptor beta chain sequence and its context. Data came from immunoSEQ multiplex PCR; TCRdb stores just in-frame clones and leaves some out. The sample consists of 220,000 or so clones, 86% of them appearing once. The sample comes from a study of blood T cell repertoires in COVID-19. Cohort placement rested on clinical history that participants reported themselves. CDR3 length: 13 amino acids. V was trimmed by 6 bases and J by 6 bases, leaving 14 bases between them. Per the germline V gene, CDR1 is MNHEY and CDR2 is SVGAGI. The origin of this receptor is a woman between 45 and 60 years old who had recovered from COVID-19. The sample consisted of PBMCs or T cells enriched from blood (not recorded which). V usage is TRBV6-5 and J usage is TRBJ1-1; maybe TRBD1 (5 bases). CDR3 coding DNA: TGTGCCAGCAGCCAGGGCCGTTTACCTGAAGCTTTCTTT. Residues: CASSQGRLPEAFF.